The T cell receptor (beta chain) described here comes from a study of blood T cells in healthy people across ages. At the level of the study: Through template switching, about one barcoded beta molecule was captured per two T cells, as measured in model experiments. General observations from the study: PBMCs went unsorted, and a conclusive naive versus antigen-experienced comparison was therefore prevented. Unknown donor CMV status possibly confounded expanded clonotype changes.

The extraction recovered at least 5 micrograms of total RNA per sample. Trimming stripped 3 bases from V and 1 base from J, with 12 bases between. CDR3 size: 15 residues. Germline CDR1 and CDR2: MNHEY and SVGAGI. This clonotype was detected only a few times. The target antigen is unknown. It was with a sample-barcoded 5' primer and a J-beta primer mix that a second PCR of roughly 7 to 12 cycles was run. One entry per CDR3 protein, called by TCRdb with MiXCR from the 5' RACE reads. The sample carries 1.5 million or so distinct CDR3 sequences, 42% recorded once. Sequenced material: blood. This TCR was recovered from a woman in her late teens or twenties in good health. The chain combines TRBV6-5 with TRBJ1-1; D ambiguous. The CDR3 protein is CASSYTRSGNTEAFF. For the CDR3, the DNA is TGTGCCAGCAGTTATACCCGGAGCGGGAACACTGAAGCTTTCTTT.